The clone carrying this TCR beta chain was seen ten or more times. This record comes from a study of Graves' ophthalmopathy and Graves' hyperthyroidism. Deletions cut 6 bases from V and 8 bases from J, with 19 bases between. Germline lookup yields CDR1 MDHEN and CDR2 SYDVKM. CDR3 size: 14 residues. Amplification of the TCR beta CDR3 regions used RNA transcripts (as template). Following a first-round RT-PCR that used HTBI primers, a second-round multiplex PCR was carried out. Using its own MiXCR run on the multiplex PCR reads, TCRdb lists one record per CDR3 protein. The sample includes a few hundred thousand distinct CDR3 sequences, 17% of them seen just once.

The sequence was obtained from an adult woman with stable Graves' hyperthyroidism. The chain employs TRBV28 and TRBJ1-1, with D maybe TRBD1 (6 bases). The specimen was peripheral blood. CDR3 DNA sequence: TGTGCCAGCAGCACAACGAGGGGACATAGAGAAGCTTTCTTT. Its translation: CASSTTRGHREAFF.